The sequence of this T cell receptor beta chain was determined in a study of CD4 T cells in relation to SARS-CoV-2 and coronaviruses. Study as a whole: Controls used an HIV-1 Nef peptide pool or no peptide. The restricting HLA molecule for shared crossreactive spike epitopes was mapped.

CD4+ T cells from unexposed donors were obtained before the COVID-19 pandemic (2011-2018). The cells were cultured for about ten days before CD4+ T cells were isolated. Cells permitting, SARS-CoV-2 S/N and four cold-coronavirus spikes were tested on unexposed-donor CD4+ T cells. Cultures held a few million PBMCs per well with around 9.4 IU/ml IL-2. After removal of 1 base from V and 5 bases from J, the junction contained 4 bases not matched to a gene. Germline V gives CDR1 LNHDA, CDR2 SQIVND (reference sequence). The CDR3 length is 14 residues. Remarks on this clone: Its matching antigen is unknown.

Sequencing used immunoSEQ multiplex PCR; TCRdb keeps in-frame clones, though not all of them. The sample consists of roughly 17,000 clones, around three quarters of them appearing once. J is TRBJ2-5 and V is TRBV19; 7 bases line up with TRBD1. The TCR comes from a human donor in good health. Input material: CD4+ T cells from PBMCs, cultured in vitro. CDR3: CASSIGGGRETQYF. The CDR3 bases are TGTGCCAGTAGTATAGGAGGGGGCCGGGAGACCCAGTACTTC.